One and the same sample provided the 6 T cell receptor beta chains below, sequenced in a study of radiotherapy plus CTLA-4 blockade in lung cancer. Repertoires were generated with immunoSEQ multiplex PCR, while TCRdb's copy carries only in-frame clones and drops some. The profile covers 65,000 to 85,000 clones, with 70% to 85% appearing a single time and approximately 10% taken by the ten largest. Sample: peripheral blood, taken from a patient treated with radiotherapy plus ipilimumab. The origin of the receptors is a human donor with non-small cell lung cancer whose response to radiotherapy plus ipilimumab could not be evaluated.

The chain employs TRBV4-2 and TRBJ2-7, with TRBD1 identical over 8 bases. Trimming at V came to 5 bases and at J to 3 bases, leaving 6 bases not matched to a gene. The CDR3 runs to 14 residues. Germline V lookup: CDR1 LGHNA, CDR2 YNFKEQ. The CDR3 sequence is CASSGTGGSYEQYF. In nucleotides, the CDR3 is TGTGCCAGCAGCGGTACAGGGGGGAGCTACGAGCAGTACTTC.

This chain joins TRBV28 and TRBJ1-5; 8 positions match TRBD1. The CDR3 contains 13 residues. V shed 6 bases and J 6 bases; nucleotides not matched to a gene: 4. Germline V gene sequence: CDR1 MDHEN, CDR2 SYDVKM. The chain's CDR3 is CASRDRVFQPQHF. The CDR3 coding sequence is TGTGCCAGCAGGGACAGGGTATTTCAGCCCCAGCATTTT.

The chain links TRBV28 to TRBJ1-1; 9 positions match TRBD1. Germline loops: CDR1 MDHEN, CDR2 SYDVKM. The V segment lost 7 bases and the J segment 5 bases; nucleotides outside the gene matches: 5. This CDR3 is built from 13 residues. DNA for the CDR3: TGTGCCAGCAAGATACAGGGGGCAACTGAAGCTTTCTTT. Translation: CASKIQGATEAFF.

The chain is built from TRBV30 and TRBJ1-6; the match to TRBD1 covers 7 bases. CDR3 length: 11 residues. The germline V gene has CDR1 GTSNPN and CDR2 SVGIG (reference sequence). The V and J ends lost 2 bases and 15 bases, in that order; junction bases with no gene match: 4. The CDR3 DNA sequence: TGTGCCTGGAGTCCCACAGGGGTCCTCCACTTT. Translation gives CAWSPTGVLHF.

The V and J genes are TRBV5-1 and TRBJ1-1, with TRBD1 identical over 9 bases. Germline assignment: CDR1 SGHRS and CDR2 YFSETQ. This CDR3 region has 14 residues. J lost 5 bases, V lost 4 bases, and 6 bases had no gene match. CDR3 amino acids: CASSPGQGGTEAFF. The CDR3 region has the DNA TGCGCCAGCAGCCCGGGACAGGGAGGAACTGAAGCTTTCTTT.

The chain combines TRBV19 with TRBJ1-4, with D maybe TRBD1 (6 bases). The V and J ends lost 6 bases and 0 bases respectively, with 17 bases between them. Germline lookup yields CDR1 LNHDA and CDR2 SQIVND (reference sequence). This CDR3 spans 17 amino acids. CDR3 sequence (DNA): TGTGCCAGTAGGAAGGCGGACAGTTACACAACTAATGAAAAACTGTTTTTT. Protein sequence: CASRKADSYTTNEKLFF. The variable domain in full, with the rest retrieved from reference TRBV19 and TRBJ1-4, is DGGITQSPKYLFRKEGQNVTLSCEQNLNHDAMYWYRQDPGQGLRLIYYSQIVNDFQKGDIAEGYSVSREKKESFPLTVTSAQKNPTAFYLCASRKADSYTTNEKLFFGSGTQLSVL.